This T cell receptor (beta chain) was retrieved from a study of blood T cell repertoires in COVID-19. Looking at the study overall: Acute and convalescent COVID-19 specimens originated in the United States, Italy and Spain. PBMCs, B-cell-depleted T cells, or T cells were the source of the cDNA or gDNA that made up the material.

The sample holds a few counts of this clone. Trimming left V 6 bases short and J 4 bases short, with 15 bases between. CDR3 length: 14 amino acids. Germline loops: CDR1 SNHLY, CDR2 FYNNEI. Original handling: Reference gene primer amplification yielded estimated nucleated cell counts. Data came from immunoSEQ multiplex PCR; TCRdb stores just in-frame clones and leaves some out. That table gives V, J and clone size, and the DNA gave D and trimming. The sample yields 210,000 or so clones, around 82% seen once. The chain has TRBV2 and TRBJ1-2; D perhaps matches TRBD1 (5 bases). The sequenced sample consisted of peripheral blood. This sequence originates from a woman aged 35 to 49 with acute or convalescent COVID-19. CDR3 sequence: CASRFLRGGYGYTF. The DNA for the CDR3 is TGTGCCAGCAGGTTCTTGCGGGGCGGCTATGGCTACACCTTC.